Below, 25 T cell receptor beta chains from the same sample are listed, as sequenced in a study of T cells in Graves' hyperthyroidism and ophthalmopathy. There were TCR beta CDR3 regions amplified from RNA transcripts. The study used the HTBI primer set for a first-round RT-PCR of the TCR CDR3. TCRdb used MiXCR to reprocess the multiplex PCR reads, holding one entry per CDR3 protein. The data show under 350,000 distinct CDR3 sequences, about a sixth seen once. The sample comprised blood. These receptors all stem from a woman aged 55-70 years with Graves' ophthalmopathy.

This clonotype was counted a few times. The gene calls are TRBV29-1 and TRBJ1-4; 7 bases are a match to TRBD1. The CDR3 totals 14 residues. The germline gives CDR1 SQVTM, CDR2 ANQGSEA. J gave up 0 bases and V 5 bases, and 3 bases lay outside the gene matches. The CDR3 is CSVRDSATNEKLFF. Here the CDR3 DNA reads TGCAGCGTTCGGGACAGTGCAACTAATGAAAAACTGTTTTTT.

This clonotype was counted at least ten times. One junction end does not reproduce the germline sequence, and a read error may be involved. The V gene is TRBV2, the J gene TRBJ2-5, with D perhaps given as TRBD1 or TRBD2 (5 bases each). In germline, CDR1 is SNHLY, CDR2 FYNNEI. The CDR3 runs to 12 residues. The CDR3 reads CASTLEGSPSDF. The CDR3 DNA reads TGTGCCAGCACCCTCGAGGGGAGCCCGTCAGACTTC.

The V and J genes are TRBV20-1 and TRBJ1-4; D perhaps matches TRBD1 (5 bases). Germline CDR1 DFQATT, CDR2 SNEGSKA (reference sequence). There are 11 residues in the CDR3. This CDR3 reads CGAGPNEKLFF. The CDR3 region has the DNA TGCGGGGCGGGCCCTAATGAAAAACTGTTTTTT.

This clonotype was seen repeatedly, ten times or more. This sequence joins TRBV27 and TRBJ2-7; 10 bases are a match to TRBD1. Per germline, CDR1 MNHEY and CDR2 SMNVEV (reference sequence). V shed 6 bases, J shed 3 bases, and the junction held 2 bases outside the gene matches. The CDR3 has 13 residues. The CDR3 DNA is TGTGCCAGCAGGGGGACAGGGGACTACGAGCAGTACTTC. Its translation: CASRGTGDYEQYF.

This clonotype was seen at least ten times. This chain links TRBV28 with TRBJ2-1, with 10 bases that match TRBD2. The ends lost 6 bases at V and 6 bases at J; junction bases unmatched: 14. Germline CDR1 and CDR2: MDHEN and SYDVKM. The CDR3 contains 17 residues. Here the CDR3 reads CASSPTLAGVLINEQFF. The CDR3 DNA reads as TGTGCCAGCAGCCCTACCCTAGCGGGAGTGCTGATCAATGAGCAGTTCTTC.

There are a few counts of this clonotype. J is TRBJ1-6 and V is TRBV5-1; the D gene is possibly TRBD1 (6 bases). The CDR3 is 16 amino acids. The V end was cut by 0 bases, the J end by 6 bases, with 13 bases between. Looked up from germline, CDR1 is SGHRS and CDR2 is YFSETQ. This CDR3 is CASSLEAGVGNSPLHF. The CDR3 coding sequence is TGCGCCAGCAGCTTGGAGGCAGGGGTGGGTAATTCACCCCTCCACTTT.

This clonotype was seen repeatedly, ten times or more. This chain joins TRBV20-1 and TRBJ1-4; D uncertain. V was cut by 0 bases and J by 5 bases, with 7 bases left in between. This CDR3 has 13 residues. Per germline, CDR1 DFQATT and CDR2 SNEGSKA (reference sequence). The CDR3 region is CSARDRTNEKLFF. CDR3 DNA: TGCAGTGCTAGAGACCGCACCAATGAAAAACTGTTTTTT.

The chain is built from TRBV4-3 and TRBJ1-1; D gene ambiguous. CDR3 length: 15 residues. Trimming cost V 3 bases and J 0 bases, with 11 bases left between them. CDR1 and CDR2 from the germline V gene are LGHNA and YSLEER. Here the CDR3 reads CASSQTQPLNTEAFF. The CDR3 DNA follows: TGCGCCAGCAGCCAGACACAACCTTTGAACACTGAAGCTTTCTTT.

The table lists this clonotype with many counts. The genes are TRBV12-3 or TRBV12-4 and TRBJ1-5, with D possibly matching TRBD1 (5 bases). CDR3 size: 14 residues. Deletions cut 1 base from V and 7 bases from J, with 11 bases between. The CDR3: CASSLEEGRQPQHF. CDR3 nucleotides: TGTGCCAGCAGTTTAGAAGAGGGGAGACAGCCCCAGCATTTT.

This chain joins TRBV6-6 and TRBJ2-5; the match to TRBD2 covers 8 bases. CDR3 size: 13 residues. J was trimmed by 6 bases and V by 2 bases; bases with no gene match: 2. Germline loops: CDR1 MNHNY, CDR2 SVGAGI (reference sequence). CDR3 protein: CASSYDSGKTQYF. The CDR3 region has the DNA TGTGCCAGCAGTTACGATAGCGGGAAGACCCAGTACTTC.

This clonotype was recorded at least ten times. The V call is TRBV25-1, the J call TRBJ2-1; a possible D gene is TRBD1 (5 bases). CDR3 length equals 15 residues. The germline gives CDR1 MGHDK, CDR2 SYGVNS. V was trimmed by 2 bases and J by 2 bases, leaving 10 bases between them. In DNA form, the CDR3 reads TGTGCCAGCAGTGAAAAGGGGAACGCCTACAATGAGCAGTTCTTC. Protein product: CASSEKGNAYNEQFF.

This clonotype was counted only a few times. V usage is TRBV5-1 and J usage is TRBJ1-5; perhaps TRBD1 as D (5 bases). With 0 bases removed from V and 5 bases from J, the gap between germline ends came to 9 bases. The CDR3 totals 14 residues. CDR1 is SGHRS, CDR2 YFSETQ, per germline. This CDR3 is CASSLEGPHQPQHF. CDR3 DNA: TGCGCCAGCAGCTTGGAGGGACCTCATCAGCCCCAGCATTTT.

This clonotype was detected ten times or more. This chain links TRBV28 with TRBJ2-5, with 7 nucleotides matching TRBD1. Germline V gives CDR1 MDHEN, CDR2 SYDVKM. The CDR3 contains 14 residues. J gave up 6 bases and V 6 bases, and 10 bases lay outside the gene matches. This CDR3 is CASSSGQDKKTQYF. DNA for the CDR3: TGTGCCAGCAGCTCTGGACAGGATAAAAAGACCCAGTACTTC. Full variable domain (outside the CDR3, taken from reference TRBV28 and TRBJ2-5): DVKVTQSSRYLVKRTGEKVFLECVQDMDHENMFWYRQDPGLGLRLIYFSYDVKMKEKGDIPEGYSVSREKKERFSLILESASTNQTSMYLCASSSGQDKKTQYFGPGTRLLVL.

Ten or more counts support this clonotype. The gene calls are TRBV5-1 and TRBJ1-1; a weak D match, TRBD1 (5 bases). The germline V and J ends were trimmed by 3 bases and 4 bases, with 10 bases remaining between them. This CDR3 spans 13 amino acids. The germline CDR1 and CDR2 sequences are SGHRS and YFSETQ. In DNA form, the CDR3 reads TGCGCCAGCAGCTCGTCCGGGGCCACTGAAGCTTTCTTT. This translates into CASSSSGATEAFF. Full variable domain (outside the CDR3, taken from reference TRBV5-1 and TRBJ1-1): KAGVTQTPRYLIKTRGQQVTLSCSPISGHRSVSWYQQTPGQGLQFLFEYFSETQRNKGNFPGRFSGRQFSNSRSEMNVSTLELGDSALYLCASSSSGATEAFFGQGTRLTVV.

This clonotype was seen more than once but under ten times. The J gene is TRBJ1-2, the V gene TRBV6-2 or TRBV6-3; the D gene is possibly TRBD1 (5 bases). Germline lookup yields CDR1 MNHEY and CDR2 SVGEGT. V was pared by 6 bases and J by 8 bases, with 13 bases between. This CDR3 has 12 residues. CDR3 protein: CASRAGTEGYTF. CDR3 bases: TGTGCCAGCAGGGCGGGGACGGAAGGCTACACCTTC.

This clonotype has a count of ten or more. The rearrangement uses TRBV3-1 and TRBJ1-1; TRBD1 matches 8 bases. The CDR3 is 12 amino acids. In germline, CDR1 is LGHDT, CDR2 YNNKEL (reference sequence). The V segment lost 0 bases and the J segment 11 bases; nucleotides outside the gene matches: 2. The chain's CDR3 is CASSQEPGGAFF. CDR3 coding DNA: TGTGCCAGCAGCCAAGAACCAGGGGGCGCTTTCTTT.

This clonotype showed up many times. V usage is TRBV5-1 and J usage is TRBJ1-2; D is unclear. Trimming removed 2 bases from V and 3 bases from J, with 8 bases in between. Germline CDR1 SGHRS, CDR2 YFSETQ. The CDR3 has 13 residues. The CDR3 sequence: CASSFAEDYGYTF. The CDR3 nucleotides read TGCGCCAGCAGCTTCGCGGAGGACTATGGCTACACCTTC.

V and J are TRBV6-2 or TRBV6-3 and TRBJ2-3; 8 bases line up with TRBD1. Germline-derived CDR1 and CDR2 are MNHEY and SVGEGT. The length of the CDR3 is 14 residues. Unmatched junction bases numbered 9, after V lost 7 bases and J lost 6 bases. CDR3 nucleotides: TGTGCCAGCACCAGGACAGGGCCTGCGGATACGCAGTATTTT. This translates into CASTRTGPADTQYF.

This clonotype was recorded at least ten times. V is TRBV3-1 and J is TRBJ1-2; a weak D match, TRBD1 (5 bases). V gave up 4 bases and J gave up 8 bases, with 26 bases separating them. The CDR3 runs 17 residues. CDR1 LGHDT and CDR2 YNNKEL come from the germline V gene (reference sequence). Here the CDR3 DNA reads TGTGCCAGCAGCCTCGGGGGTACCGGGGCCGGTCCTACGGGCTACACCTTC. Amino acids: CASSLGGTGAGPTGYTF.

The genes are TRBV6-1 and TRBJ2-7; D gene ambiguous. V was cut by 8 bases and J by 3 bases, with 11 bases left in between. The CDR3 runs 12 residues. Germline CDR1 MNHNS, CDR2 SASEGT. The CDR3 DNA follows: TGTGCCAGCGGCCCACTGCGCTACGAGCAGTACTTC. Protein sequence: CASGPLRYEQYF.

V is TRBV6-2 or TRBV6-3 and J is TRBJ1-3, with 12 bases that match TRBD1. J gave up 5 bases and V 6 bases, and 8 bases lay outside the gene matches. Germline assignment: CDR1 MNHEY and CDR2 SVGEGT. This CDR3 is 16 amino acids long. The CDR3 sequence: CASRRGTGGLRNTIYF. The CDR3 DNA reads as TGTGCCAGCAGACGCGGGACAGGGGGCTTAAGAAACACCATATATTTT.

This clonotype was detected ten times or more. The V gene is TRBV5-1, the J gene TRBJ2-7, with D unresolved. V was shortened by 7 bases and J by 3 bases, with 2 bases between the two germline ends. Germline CDR1 SGHRS, CDR2 YFSETQ. The CDR3 runs 9 residues. CDR3 residues: CASLYEQYF. Here the CDR3 DNA reads TGCGCCAGCCTCTACGAGCAGTACTTC. Full variable domain (rest looked up from reference TRBV5-1 and TRBJ2-7): KAGVTQTPRYLIKTRGQQVTLSCSPISGHRSVSWYQQTPGQGLQFLFEYFSETQRNKGNFPGRFSGRQFSNSRSEMNVSTLELGDSALYLCASLYEQYFGPGTRLTVT.

V and J are TRBV9 and TRBJ1-1; no reliable D call. The V and J ends lost 2 bases and 4 bases respectively, with 12 bases between them. The CDR3 sequence is 14 residues long. Germline loops: CDR1 SGDLS, CDR2 YYNGEE. CDR3: CASSVESLGTEAFF. CDR3 DNA: TGTGCCAGCAGCGTTGAGAGCTTGGGCACTGAAGCTTTCTTT.

This clonotype was observed at least ten times. The chain is built from TRBV28 and TRBJ1-1; 7 bases are shared with TRBD1. This CDR3 comprises 14 residues. The V gene's germline CDR1 is MDHEN and CDR2 SYDVKM. The V and J ends lost 6 bases and 4 bases, in that order; junction bases with no gene match: 8. The CDR3 reads CASRRGGGGTEAFF. The CDR3 coding sequence is TGTGCCAGCAGGAGAGGGGGCGGGGGCACTGAAGCTTTCTTT.

V and J are TRBV18 and TRBJ1-2, with TRBD1 matching 8 bases. V trimming: 1 base; J trimming: 1 base; junction bases outside the gene matches: 5. This CDR3 spans 16 amino acids. From germline, CDR1 is KGHSH and CDR2 LQKENI. CDR3 sequence (DNA): TGTGCCAGCTCACCACAGGGGACAGGTCATAACTATGGCTACACCTTC. It specifies CASSPQGTGHNYGYTF. Full variable domain (outside the CDR3, taken from reference TRBV18 and TRBJ1-2): NAGVMQNPRHLVRRRGQEARLRCSPMKGHSHVYWYRQLPEEGLKFMVYLQKENIIDESGMPKERFSAEFPKEGPSILRIQQVVRGDSAAYFCASSPQGTGHNYGYTFGSGTRLTVV.